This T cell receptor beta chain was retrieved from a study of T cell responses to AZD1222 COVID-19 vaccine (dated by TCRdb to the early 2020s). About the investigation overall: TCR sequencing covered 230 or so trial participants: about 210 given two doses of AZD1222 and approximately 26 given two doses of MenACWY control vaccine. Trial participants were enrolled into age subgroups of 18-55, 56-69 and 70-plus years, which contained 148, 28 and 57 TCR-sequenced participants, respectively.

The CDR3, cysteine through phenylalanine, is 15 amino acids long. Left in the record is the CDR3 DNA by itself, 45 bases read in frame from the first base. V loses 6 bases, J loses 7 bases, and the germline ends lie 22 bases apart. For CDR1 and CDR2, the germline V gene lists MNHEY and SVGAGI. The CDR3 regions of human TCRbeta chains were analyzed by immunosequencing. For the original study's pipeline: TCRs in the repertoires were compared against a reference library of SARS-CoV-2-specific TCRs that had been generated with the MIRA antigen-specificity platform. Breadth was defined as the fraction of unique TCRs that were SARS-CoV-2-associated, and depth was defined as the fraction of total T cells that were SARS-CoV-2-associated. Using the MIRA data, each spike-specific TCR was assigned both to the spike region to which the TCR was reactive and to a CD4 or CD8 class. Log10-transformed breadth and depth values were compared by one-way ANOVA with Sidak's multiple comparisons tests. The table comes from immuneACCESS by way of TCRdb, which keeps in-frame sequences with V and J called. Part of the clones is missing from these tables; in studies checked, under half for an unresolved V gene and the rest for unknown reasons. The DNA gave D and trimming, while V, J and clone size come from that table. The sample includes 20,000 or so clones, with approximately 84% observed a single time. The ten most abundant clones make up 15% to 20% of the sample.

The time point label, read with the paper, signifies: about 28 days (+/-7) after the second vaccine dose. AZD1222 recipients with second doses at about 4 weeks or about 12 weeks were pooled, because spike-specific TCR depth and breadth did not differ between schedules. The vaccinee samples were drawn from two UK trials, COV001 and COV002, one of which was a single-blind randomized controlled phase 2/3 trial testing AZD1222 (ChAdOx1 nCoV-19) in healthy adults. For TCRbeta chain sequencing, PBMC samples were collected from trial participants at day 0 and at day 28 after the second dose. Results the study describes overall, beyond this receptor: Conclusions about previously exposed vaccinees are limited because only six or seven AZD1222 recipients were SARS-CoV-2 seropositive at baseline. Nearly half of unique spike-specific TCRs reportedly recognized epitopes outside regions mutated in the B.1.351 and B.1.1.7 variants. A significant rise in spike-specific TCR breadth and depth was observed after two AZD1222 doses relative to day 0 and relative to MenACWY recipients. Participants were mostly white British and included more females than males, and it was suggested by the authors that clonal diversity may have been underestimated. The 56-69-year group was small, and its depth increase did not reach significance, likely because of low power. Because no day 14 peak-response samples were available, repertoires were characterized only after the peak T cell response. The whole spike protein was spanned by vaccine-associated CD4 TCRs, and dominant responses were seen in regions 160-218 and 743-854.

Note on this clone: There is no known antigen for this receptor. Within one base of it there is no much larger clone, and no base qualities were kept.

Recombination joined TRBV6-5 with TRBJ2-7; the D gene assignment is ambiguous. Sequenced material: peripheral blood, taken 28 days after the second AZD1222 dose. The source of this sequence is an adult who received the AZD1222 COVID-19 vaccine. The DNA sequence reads TGTGCCAGCAGCCTGATCTTTGTTGCGGCACGGGAGCAGTACTTC. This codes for CASSLIFVAAREQYF.